Listed below are T cell receptor beta chains from one sample, sequenced in a study of shared clonotypes between healthy human individuals. TCRdb keeps only in-frame clones here, not all; method: immunoSEQ multiplex PCR. The data show 600,000 to 800,000 clones, with approximately 72% seen just once and over 1.5% held by the top ten. The sequenced sample was memory CD4+ T cells sorted from blood. The receptors were gathered from a woman under 40 in good health. Each CDR3 is given with its conserved first and last residue. A D gene is named only where the DNA matches it firmly. Clone sizes are given selectively: once, few, many, or a class where the clone is expanded.

clone size: NA; J gene: TRBJ1-1; D gene: NA; V gene: TRBV2; CDR3 protein: CASSEDWVRGLNTEAFF; CDR3 DNA: TGTGCCAGCAGTGAAGATTGGGTAAGGGGATTGAACACTGAAGCTTTCTTT
clone size: NA; J gene: TRBJ1-5; D gene: NA; V gene: TRBV2; CDR3 protein: CASSGGDQPQHF; CDR3 DNA: TGTGCCAGCTCGGGTGGAGATCAGCCCCAGCATTTT
clone size: NA; J gene: TRBJ2-7; D gene: NA; V gene: TRBV5-1; CDR3 protein: CASSIDSSYEQYF; CDR3 DNA: TGCGCCAGCAGCATTGACAGTTCCTACGAGCAGTACTTC
clone size: once; J gene: TRBJ2-2; D gene: NA; V gene: TRBV28; CDR3 protein: CASSQRGMVRELFF; CDR3 DNA: TGTGCCAGCAGTCAAAGGGGGATGGTGCGGGAGCTGTTTTTT
clone size: NA; J gene: TRBJ1-1; D gene: NA; V gene: TRBV28; CDR3 protein: CASRLTGTIDEAFF; CDR3 DNA: TGTGCCAGCAGATTAACCGGGACGATAGACGAAGCTTTCTTT
clone size: NA; J gene: TRBJ2-2; D gene: TRBD1; V gene: TRBV10-3; CDR3 protein: CAIRAGGTGDTGELFF; CDR3 DNA: TGTGCCATCAGGGCTGGAGGGACAGGGGACACCGGGGAGCTGTTTTTT
clone size: NA; J gene: TRBJ1-2; D gene: TRBD1; V gene: TRBV5-1; CDR3 protein: CASSVQGVIGYTF; CDR3 DNA: TGCGCCAGCAGCGTACAGGGGGTGATTGGCTACACCTTC
clone size: NA; J gene: TRBJ1-4; D gene: TRBD1; V gene: TRBV28; CDR3 protein: CASSPAGQGGEKLFF; CDR3 DNA: TGTGCCAGCAGCCCGGCTGGACAGGGCGGGGAAAAACTGTTTTTT
clone size: NA; J gene: TRBJ2-3; D gene: TRBD2; V gene: TRBV9; CDR3 protein: CASSVAPGGTDTQYF; CDR3 DNA: TGTGCCAGCAGCGTAGCCCCGGGAGGAACAGATACGCAGTATTTT
clone size: NA; J gene: TRBJ1-2; D gene: NA; V gene: TRBV2; CDR3 protein: CASSEAYGEYGYTF; CDR3 DNA: TGTGCCAGCAGTGAAGCTTACGGGGAATATGGCTACACCTTC
clone size: NA; J gene: TRBJ2-7; D gene: TRBD2; V gene: TRBV4-1; CDR3 protein: CASSQAPAGGSEQYF; CDR3 DNA: TGCGCCAGCAGCCAAGCCCCGGCCGGCGGGAGCGAGCAGTACTTC
clone size: NA; J gene: TRBJ2-2; D gene: NA; V gene: TRBV29-1; CDR3 protein: CSVEGQTGELFF; CDR3 DNA: TGCAGCGTTGAAGGCCAGACCGGGGAGCTGTTTTTT
clone size: NA; J gene: TRBJ2-3; D gene: NA; V gene: TRBV5-4; CDR3 protein: CASSPPAALGTDTQYF; CDR3 DNA: TGTGCCAGCAGCCCCCCTGCGGCCCTAGGCACAGATACGCAGTATTTT
clone size: NA; J gene: TRBJ2-6; D gene: NA; V gene: TRBV18; CDR3 protein: CASSQRTPDSGANVLTF; CDR3 DNA: TGTGCCAGCTCGCAAAGGACACCTGACTCTGGGGCCAACGTCCTGACTTTC
clone size: few; J gene: TRBJ1-3; D gene: NA; V gene: TRBV6-5; CDR3 protein: CASSYSKSGNTIYF; CDR3 DNA: TGTGCCAGCAGTTACTCTAAGTCTGGAAACACCATATATTTT
clone size: NA; J gene: TRBJ2-1; D gene: NA; V gene: TRBV11-2; CDR3 protein: CASSLNRMNEQFF; CDR3 DNA: TGTGCCAGCAGCTTAAACAGGATGAATGAGCAGTTCTTC
clone size: once; J gene: TRBJ2-6; D gene: TRBD1; V gene: TRBV28; CDR3 protein: CASSVTRGSKDSGANVLTF; CDR3 DNA: TGTGCCAGCAGTGTAACCAGGGGGTCGAAAGACTCTGGGGCCAACGTCCTGACTTTC
clone size: NA; J gene: TRBJ1-3; D gene: NA; V gene: TRBV7-8; CDR3 protein: CASSPSGLTHSGNTIYF; CDR3 DNA: TGTGCCAGCAGCCCATCCGGACTCACGCACTCTGGAAACACCATATATTTT
clone size: NA; J gene: TRBJ1-4; D gene: NA; V gene: TRBV7-2; CDR3 protein: CASSLYSGGALNEKLFF; CDR3 DNA: TGTGCCAGCAGCTTATATAGTGGGGGGGCCCTTAATGAAAAACTGTTTTTT